The 6 T cell receptor beta chains in this list originate from one sample, sequenced in a study of response to subunit inactivated influenza vaccine. TCRdb re-called the RT-PCR reads through MiXCR, storing one row per CDR3 protein. This repertoire shows about 650,000 distinct CDR3 sequences, about 15% found once; its top ten account for roughly 7.2%. The sample in question was PBMCs from blood, obtained 14 to 15 days before vaccination. These TCRs come from a man in his fifties or sixties who received an inactivated influenza vaccine.

This clonotype was picked up a small number of times. The rearrangement joins TRBV2 to TRBJ1-6, with TRBD1 matching 8 bases. CDR1 is SNHLY, CDR2 FYNNEI, per germline. The length of the CDR3 is 13 residues. The J segment lost 10 bases and the V segment lost 10 bases, leaving 9 bases of the junction unmatched. The CDR3 DNA follows: TGTGCCACCGCAAATCGGACAGGGTCACCCCTCCACTTT. It is translated as CATANRTGSPLHF. Supplemented by reference TRBV2 and TRBJ1-6, the full variable domain reads EPEVTQTPSHQVTQMGQEVILRCVPISNHLYFYWYRQILGQKVEFLVSFYNNEISEKSEIFDDQFSVERPDGSNFTLKIRSTKLEDSAMYFCATANRTGSPLHFGNGTRLTVT.

This chain links TRBV7-2 with TRBJ1-1; D gene ambiguous. This CDR3 spans 14 amino acids. Germline V gives CDR1 SGHTA, CDR2 FQGNSA. Trimming removed 5 bases from V and 2 bases from J, with 12 bases in between. CDR3 bases: TGTGCCAGCAGCGGAGAGGTCATAAACACTGAAGCTTTCTTT. Translating it yields CASSGEVINTEAFF.

In the case of this clonotype: Its ends do not fully match the called genes, so a read error is possible. The chain joins TRBV27 to TRBJ2-7, with D maybe TRBD1 (5 bases). Looked up from germline, CDR1 is MNHEY and CDR2 is SMNVEV (reference sequence). The length of the CDR3 is 17 residues. The DNA for the CDR3 is TGTACCAGCAGTTTAATAGGGGCCAGGTCTCACTCCTACGAGCAGTACTTC. This encodes CTSSLIGARSHSYEQYF.

This clonotype was detected only a few times. The chain couples TRBV12-3 or TRBV12-4 to TRBJ2-2; D perhaps matches TRBD2 (5 bases). The CDR3 sequence is 14 residues long. Trimming left V 9 bases short and J 5 bases short, with 16 bases between. The CDR3 reads CASFSRGGTGELFF. The DNA of the CDR3 is TGTGCCAGTTTCTCCCGCGGAGGTACCGGGGAGCTGTTTTTT.

This clonotype showed up just a few times. As DNA, the CDR3 is TGTGCCACCAGCCCTACAGCGGGAGGAGATAATGAGCAGTTCTTC. Translated, it gives CATSPTAGGDNEQFF. The chain combines TRBV15 with TRBJ2-1; 9 bases match TRBD2. J gave up 7 bases and V 5 bases, and 9 bases lay outside the gene matches. The CDR3 contains 15 residues. In germline, CDR1 is LNHNV, CDR2 YYDKDF (reference sequence).

The chain couples TRBV2 to TRBJ1-3, with D maybe TRBD1 (5 bases). In germline, CDR1 is SNHLY, CDR2 FYNNEI. Deletions cut 6 bases from V and 2 bases from J, with 20 bases between. The CDR3 has 17 amino acids. The CDR3 sequence is CASSSQGQGNPGNTIYF. DNA of the CDR3: TGTGCCAGCAGCTCCCAGGGCCAGGGAAACCCTGGAAACACCATATATTTT.